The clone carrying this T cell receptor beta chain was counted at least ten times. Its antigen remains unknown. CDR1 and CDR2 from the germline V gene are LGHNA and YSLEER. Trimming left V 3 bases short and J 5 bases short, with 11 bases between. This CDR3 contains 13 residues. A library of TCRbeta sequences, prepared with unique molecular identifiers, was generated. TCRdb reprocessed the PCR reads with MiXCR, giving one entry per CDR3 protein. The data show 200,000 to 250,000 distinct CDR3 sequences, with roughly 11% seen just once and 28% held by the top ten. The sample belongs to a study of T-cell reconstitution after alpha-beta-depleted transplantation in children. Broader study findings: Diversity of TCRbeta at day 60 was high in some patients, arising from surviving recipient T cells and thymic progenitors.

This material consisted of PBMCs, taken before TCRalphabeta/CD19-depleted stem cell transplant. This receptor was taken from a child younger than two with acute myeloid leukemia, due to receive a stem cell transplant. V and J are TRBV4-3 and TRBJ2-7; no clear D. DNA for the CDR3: TGCGCCAGCAGCCAGAGACTTAGGCACGAGCAGTACTTC. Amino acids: CASSQRLRHEQYF.